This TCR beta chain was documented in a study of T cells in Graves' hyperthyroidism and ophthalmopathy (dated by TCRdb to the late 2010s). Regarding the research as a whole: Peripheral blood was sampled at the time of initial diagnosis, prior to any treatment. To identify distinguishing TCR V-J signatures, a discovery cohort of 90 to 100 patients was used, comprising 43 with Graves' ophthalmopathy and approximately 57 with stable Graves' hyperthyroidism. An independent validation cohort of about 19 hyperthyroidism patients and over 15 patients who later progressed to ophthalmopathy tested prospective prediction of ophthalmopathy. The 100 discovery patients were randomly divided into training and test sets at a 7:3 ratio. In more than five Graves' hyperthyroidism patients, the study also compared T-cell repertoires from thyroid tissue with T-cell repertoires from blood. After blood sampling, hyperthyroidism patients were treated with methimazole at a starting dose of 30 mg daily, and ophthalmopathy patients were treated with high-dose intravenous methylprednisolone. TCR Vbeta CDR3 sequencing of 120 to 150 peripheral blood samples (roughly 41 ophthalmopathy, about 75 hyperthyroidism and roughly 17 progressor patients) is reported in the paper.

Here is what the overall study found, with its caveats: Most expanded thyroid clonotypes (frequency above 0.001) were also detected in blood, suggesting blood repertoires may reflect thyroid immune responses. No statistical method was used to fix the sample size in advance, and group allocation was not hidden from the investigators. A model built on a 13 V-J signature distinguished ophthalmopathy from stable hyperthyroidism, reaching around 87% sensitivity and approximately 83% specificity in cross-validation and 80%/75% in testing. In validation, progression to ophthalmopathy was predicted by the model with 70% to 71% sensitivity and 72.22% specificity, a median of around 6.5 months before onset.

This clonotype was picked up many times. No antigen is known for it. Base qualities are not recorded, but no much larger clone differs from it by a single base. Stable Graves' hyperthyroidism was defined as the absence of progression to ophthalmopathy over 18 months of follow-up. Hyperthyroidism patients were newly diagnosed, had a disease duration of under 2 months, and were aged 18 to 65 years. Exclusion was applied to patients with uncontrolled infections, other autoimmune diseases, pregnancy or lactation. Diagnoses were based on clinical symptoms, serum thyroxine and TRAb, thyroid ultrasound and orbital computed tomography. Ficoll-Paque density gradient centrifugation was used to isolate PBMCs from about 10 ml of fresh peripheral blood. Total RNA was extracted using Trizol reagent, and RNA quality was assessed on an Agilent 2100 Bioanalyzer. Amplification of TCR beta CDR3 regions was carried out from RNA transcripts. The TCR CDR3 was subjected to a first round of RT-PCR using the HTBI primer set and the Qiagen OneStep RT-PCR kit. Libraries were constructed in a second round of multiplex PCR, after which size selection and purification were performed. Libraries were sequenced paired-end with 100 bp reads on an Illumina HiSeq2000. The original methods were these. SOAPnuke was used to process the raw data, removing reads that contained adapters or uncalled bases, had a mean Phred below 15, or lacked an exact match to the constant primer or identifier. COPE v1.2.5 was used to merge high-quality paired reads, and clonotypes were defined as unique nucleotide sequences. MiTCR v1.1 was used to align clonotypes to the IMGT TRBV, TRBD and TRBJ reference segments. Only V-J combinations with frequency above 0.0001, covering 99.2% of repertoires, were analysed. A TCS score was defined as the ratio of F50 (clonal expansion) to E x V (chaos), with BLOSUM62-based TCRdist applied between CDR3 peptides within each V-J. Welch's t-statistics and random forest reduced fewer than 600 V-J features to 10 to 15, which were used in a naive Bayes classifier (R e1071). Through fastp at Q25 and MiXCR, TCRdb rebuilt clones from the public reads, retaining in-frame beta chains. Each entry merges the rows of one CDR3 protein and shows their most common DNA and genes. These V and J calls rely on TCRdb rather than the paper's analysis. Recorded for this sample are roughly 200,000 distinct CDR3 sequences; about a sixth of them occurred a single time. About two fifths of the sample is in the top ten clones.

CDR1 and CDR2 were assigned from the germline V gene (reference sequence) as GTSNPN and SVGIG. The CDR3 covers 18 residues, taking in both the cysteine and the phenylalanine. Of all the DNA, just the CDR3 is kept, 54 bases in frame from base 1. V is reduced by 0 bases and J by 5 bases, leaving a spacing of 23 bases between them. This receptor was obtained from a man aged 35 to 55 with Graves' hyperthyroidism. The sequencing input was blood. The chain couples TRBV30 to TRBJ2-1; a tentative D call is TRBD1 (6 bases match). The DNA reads TGTGCCTGGAGTGTACTCAAGGGGCAGGGGCTCCCTAACAATGAGCAGTTCTTC. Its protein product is CAWSVLKGQGLPNNEQFF.